This T cell receptor (beta chain) was profiled in a study of OX40 agonist ivuxolimab in advanced cancers. Whole-study context: Dose-escalation patients were diagnosed with hepatocellular carcinoma, melanoma, renal cell cancer or head and neck cancer. Three patients, one with hepatocellular carcinoma and two with cutaneous melanoma, responded partially. Study results and caveats: There were also nonresponders showing low normalized T-cell clonal expansion.

Sequencing used immunoSEQ multiplex PCR; TCRdb keeps in-frame clones, though not all of them. The top ten clones hold 1.3% of a sample with 70,000 to 85,000 clones, about 85% of them seen once. Germline-derived CDR1 and CDR2 are SQVTM and ANQGSEA. The CDR3 sequence is 14 residues long. V was trimmed by 0 bases and J by 6 bases, leaving 14 bases between them. As concerns this clone: Antigen unknown.

The sequenced sample was CD4+ or CD8+ T cells sorted from blood, obtained in a trial of the OX40 agonist ivuxolimab. This TCR derives from an adult with an advanced solid tumor such as melanoma, head and neck, liver or kidney cancer. This chain connects TRBV29-1 to TRBJ1-1, with D unresolved. The CDR3 nucleotides read TGCAGCGTTGAAGATCCACGGCGAGGCGCTGAAGCTTTCTTT. It encodes CSVEDPRRGAEAFF.